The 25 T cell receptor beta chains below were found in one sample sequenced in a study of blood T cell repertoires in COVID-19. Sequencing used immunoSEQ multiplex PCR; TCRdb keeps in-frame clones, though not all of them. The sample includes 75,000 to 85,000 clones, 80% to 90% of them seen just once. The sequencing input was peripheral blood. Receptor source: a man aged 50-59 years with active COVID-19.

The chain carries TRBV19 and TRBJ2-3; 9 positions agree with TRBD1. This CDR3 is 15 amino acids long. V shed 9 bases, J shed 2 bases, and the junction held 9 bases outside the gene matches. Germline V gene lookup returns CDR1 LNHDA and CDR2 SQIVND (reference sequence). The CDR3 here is CASLPGTGYTDTQYF. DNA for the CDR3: TGTGCCAGCCTCCCCGGGACAGGGTACACAGATACGCAGTATTTT.

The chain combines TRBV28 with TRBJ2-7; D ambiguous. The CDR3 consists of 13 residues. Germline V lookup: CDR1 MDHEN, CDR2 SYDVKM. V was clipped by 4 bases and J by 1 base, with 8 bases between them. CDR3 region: CASSSLGSYEQYF. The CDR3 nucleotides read TGTGCCAGCAGTTCTCTCGGGTCCTACGAGCAGTACTTC.

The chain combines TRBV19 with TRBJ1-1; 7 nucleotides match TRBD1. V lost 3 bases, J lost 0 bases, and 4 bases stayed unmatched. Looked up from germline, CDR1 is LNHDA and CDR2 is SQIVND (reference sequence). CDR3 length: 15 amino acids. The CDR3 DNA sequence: TGTGCCAGTAGTATGGGACAGTCCCTGAACACTGAAGCTTTCTTT. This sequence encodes CASSMGQSLNTEAFF.

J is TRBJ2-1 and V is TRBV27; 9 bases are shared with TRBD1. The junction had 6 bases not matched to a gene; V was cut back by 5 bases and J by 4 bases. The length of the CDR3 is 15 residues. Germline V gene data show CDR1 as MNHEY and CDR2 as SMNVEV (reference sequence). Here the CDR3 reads CASSVDRGAYNEQFF. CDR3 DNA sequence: TGTGCCAGCAGTGTGGACAGGGGAGCATACAATGAGCAGTTCTTC.

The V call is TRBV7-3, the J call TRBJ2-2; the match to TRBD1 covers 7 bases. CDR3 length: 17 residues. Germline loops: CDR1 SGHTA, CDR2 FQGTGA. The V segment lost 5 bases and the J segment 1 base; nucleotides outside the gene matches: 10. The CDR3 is CASSLNRDRGNTGELFF. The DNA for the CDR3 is TGTGCCAGCAGCCTAAACCGGGACAGAGGGAACACCGGGGAGCTGTTTTTT.

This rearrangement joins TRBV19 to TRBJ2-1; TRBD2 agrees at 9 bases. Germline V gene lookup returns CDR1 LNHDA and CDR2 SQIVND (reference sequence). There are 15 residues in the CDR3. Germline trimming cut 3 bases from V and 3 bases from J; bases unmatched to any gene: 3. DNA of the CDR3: TGTGCCAGTAGTATTCTAGCGGGAATCTACAATGAGCAGTTCTTC. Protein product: CASSILAGIYNEQFF.

In nucleotides, the CDR3 is TGCGCCAGCAGCTTGCCGCCTACGACTTTGAACACTGAAGCTTTCTTT. It yields the protein CASSLPPTTLNTEAFF. V and J are TRBV5-1 and TRBJ1-1, with D unclear. Germline CDR1 is SGHRS and CDR2 is YFSETQ. V was shortened by 1 base and J by 0 bases, with 13 bases between the two germline ends. This CDR3 has 16 residues.

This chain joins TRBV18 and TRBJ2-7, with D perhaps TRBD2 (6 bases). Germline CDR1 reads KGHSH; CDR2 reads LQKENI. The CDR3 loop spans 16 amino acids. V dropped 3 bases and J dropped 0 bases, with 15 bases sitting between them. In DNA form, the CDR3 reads TGTGCCAGCTCACCCGTCGGGACTTTAAGCTCCTACGAGCAGTACTTC. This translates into CASSPVGTLSSYEQYF. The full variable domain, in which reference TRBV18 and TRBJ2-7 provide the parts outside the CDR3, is NAGVMQNPRHLVRRRGQEARLRCSPMKGHSHVYWYRQLPEEGLKFMVYLQKENIIDESGMPKERFSAEFPKEGPSILRIQQVVRGDSAAYFCASSPVGTLSSYEQYFGPGTRLTVT.

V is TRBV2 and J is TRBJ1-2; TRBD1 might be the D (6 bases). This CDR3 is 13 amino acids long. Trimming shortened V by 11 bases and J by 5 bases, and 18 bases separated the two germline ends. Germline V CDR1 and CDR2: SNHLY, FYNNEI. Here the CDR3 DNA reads TGTGCCGTCTCGGCAGGACAGCTATATGGCTACACCTTC. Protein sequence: CAVSAGQLYGYTF.

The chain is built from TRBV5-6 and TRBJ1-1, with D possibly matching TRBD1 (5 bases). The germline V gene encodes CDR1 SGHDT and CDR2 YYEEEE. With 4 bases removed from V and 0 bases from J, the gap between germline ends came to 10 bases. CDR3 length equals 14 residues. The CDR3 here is CASSMAGLNTEAFF. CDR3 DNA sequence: TGTGCCAGCAGCATGGCAGGGTTGAACACTGAAGCTTTCTTT.

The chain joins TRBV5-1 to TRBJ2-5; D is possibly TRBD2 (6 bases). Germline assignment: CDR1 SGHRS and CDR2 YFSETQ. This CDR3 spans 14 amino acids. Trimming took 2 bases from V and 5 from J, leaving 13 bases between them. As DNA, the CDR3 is TGCGCCAGCAGCTTCACGGGAGAATGGGAGACCCAGTACTTC. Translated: CASSFTGEWETQYF. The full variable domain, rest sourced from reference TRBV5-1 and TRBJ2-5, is KAGVTQTPRYLIKTRGQQVTLSCSPISGHRSVSWYQQTPGQGLQFLFEYFSETQRNKGNFPGRFSGRQFSNSRSEMNVSTLELGDSALYLCASSFTGEWETQYFGPGTRLLVL.

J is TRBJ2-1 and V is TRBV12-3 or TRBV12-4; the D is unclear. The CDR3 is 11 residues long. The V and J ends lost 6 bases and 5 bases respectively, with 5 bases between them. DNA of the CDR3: TGTGCCAGCAGACTTAACAATGAGCAGTTCTTC. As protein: CASRLNNEQFF.

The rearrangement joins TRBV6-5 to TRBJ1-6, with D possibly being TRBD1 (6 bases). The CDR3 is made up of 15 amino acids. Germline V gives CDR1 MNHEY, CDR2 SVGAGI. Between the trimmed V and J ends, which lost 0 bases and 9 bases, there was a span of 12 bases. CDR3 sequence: CASSYSTRGSSPLHF. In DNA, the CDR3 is TGTGCCAGCAGTTACTCGACCAGGGGCTCTTCACCCCTCCACTTT.

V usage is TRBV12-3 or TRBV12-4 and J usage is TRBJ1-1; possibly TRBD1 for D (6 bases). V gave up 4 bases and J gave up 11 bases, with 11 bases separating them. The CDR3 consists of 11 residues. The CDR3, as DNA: TGTGCCAGCAGTTCTCGACAGGTGGCTTTCTTT. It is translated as CASSSRQVAFF.

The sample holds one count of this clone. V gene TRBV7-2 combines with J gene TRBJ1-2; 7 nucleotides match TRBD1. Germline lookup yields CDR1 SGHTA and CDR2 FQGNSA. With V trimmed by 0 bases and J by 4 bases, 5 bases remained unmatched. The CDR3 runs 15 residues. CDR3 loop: CASSLATGTIYGYTF. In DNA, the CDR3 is TGTGCCAGCAGCTTAGCGACAGGGACCATCTATGGCTACACCTTC.

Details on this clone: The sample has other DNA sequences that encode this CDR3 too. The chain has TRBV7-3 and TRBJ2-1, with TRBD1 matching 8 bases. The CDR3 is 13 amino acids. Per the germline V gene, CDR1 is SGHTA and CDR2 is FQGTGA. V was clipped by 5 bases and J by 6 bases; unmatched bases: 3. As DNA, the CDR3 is TGTGCCAGCAGCCTGGACAGGGTCAATGAGCAGTTCTTC. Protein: CASSLDRVNEQFF.

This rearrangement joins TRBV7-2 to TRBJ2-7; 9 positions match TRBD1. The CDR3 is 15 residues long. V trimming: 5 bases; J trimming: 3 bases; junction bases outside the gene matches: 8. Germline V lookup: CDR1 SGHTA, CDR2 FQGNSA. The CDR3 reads CASSLGPGQGYEQYF. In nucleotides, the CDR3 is TGTGCCAGCAGCCTAGGCCCGGGACAGGGCTACGAGCAGTACTTC.

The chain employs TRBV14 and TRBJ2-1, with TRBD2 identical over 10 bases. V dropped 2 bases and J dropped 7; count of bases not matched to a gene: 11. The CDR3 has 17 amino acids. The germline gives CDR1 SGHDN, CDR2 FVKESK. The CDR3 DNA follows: TGTGCCAGCAGCCAATTATTAGCGGGGGGACTCCGTAATGAGCAGTTCTTC. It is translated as CASSQLLAGGLRNEQFF.

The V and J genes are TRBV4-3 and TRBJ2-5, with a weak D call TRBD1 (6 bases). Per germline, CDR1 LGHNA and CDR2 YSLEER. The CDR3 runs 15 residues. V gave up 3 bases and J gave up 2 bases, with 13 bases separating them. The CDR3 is CASSQGAGKQETQYF. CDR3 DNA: TGCGCCAGCAGCCAGGGGGCTGGTAAACAAGAGACCCAGTACTTC.

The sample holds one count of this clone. The CDR3 here is CASSDQQGASSGNTIYF. CDR3 nucleotides: TGTGCCAGCAGCGACCAACAGGGGGCTTCCTCTGGAAACACCATATATTTT. The chain is built from TRBV7-8 and TRBJ1-3; TRBD1 matches at 9 bases. CDR1 is SGHVS and CDR2 is FQNEAQ in the germline V gene. CDR3 length equals 17 residues. J was trimmed by 0 bases and V by 5 bases; bases with no gene match: 8.

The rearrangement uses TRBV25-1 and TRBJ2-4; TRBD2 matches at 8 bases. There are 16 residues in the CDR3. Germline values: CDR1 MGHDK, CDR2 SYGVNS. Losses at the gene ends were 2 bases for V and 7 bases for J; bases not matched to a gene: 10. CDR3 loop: CASSESRAGGWNIQYF. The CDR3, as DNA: TGTGCCAGCAGTGAAAGCCGTGCGGGAGGATGGAACATTCAGTACTTC. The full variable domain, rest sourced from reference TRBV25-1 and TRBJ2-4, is EADIYQTPRYLVIGTGKKITLECSQTMGHDKMYWYQQDPGMELHLIHYSYGVNSTEKGDLSSESTVSRIRTEHFPLTLESARPSHTSQYLCASSESRAGGWNIQYFGAGTRLSVL.

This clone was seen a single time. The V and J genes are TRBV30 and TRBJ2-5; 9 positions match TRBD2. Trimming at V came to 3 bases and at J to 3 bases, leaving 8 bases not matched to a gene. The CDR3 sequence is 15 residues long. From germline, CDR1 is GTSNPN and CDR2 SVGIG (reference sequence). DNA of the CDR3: TGTGCCTGGAGGCCGATCGGACTAGCGAAAGAGACCCAGTACTTC. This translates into CAWRPIGLAKETQYF.

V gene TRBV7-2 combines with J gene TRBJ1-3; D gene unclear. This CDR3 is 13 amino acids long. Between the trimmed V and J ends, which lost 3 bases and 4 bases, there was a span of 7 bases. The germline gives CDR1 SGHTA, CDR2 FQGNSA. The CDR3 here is CASSFDSGNTIYF. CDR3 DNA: TGTGCCAGCAGCTTCGACTCGGGAAACACCATATATTTT.

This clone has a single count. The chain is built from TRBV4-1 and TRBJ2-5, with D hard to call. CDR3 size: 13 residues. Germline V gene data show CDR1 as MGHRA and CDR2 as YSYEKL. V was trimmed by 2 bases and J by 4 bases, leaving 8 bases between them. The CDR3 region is CASSQIPRETQYF. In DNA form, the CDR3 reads TGCGCCAGCAGCCAAATCCCGAGAGAGACCCAGTACTTC.

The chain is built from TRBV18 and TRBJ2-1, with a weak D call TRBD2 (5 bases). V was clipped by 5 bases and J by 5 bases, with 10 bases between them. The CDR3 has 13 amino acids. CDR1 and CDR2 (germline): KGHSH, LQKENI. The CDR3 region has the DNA TGTGCCAGCTCAATTAGCGTTGACAATGAGCAGTTCTTC. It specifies CASSISVDNEQFF.